Below are 19 T cell receptor beta chains sequenced from a single sample in a study of blood T cell repertoires in COVID-19. TCRdb's copy holds only in-frame clones and misses some; the assay was immunoSEQ multiplex PCR. The sample consists of approximately 200,000 clones, around 94% of them appearing once. The sequenced material came from peripheral blood. Receptors originate from a man aged 25-45 years with COVID-19, enrolled during active disease.

This chain uses TRBV5-4 with TRBJ2-3, with 7 bases that match TRBD1. Losses at the gene ends were 3 bases for V and 2 bases for J; bases not matched to a gene: 3. There are 14 residues in the CDR3. The germline V gene has CDR1 SGHNT and CDR2 YYREEE (reference sequence). Here the CDR3 DNA reads TGTGCCAGCAGCTGGGGGACAGACACAGATACGCAGTATTTT. It encodes CASSWGTDTDTQYF.

This clone was observed a single time. V gene TRBV10-3 combines with J gene TRBJ1-2, with 8 bases matching TRBD1. CDR3 length: 14 residues. V lost 4 bases, J lost 7 bases, and 8 bases stayed unmatched. CDR1 and CDR2 (germline): ENHRY, SYGVKD. DNA for the CDR3: TGTGCCATCAGTGCAAAACAGGGGGGACTTGGCTACACCTTC. Translated, it gives CAISAKQGGLGYTF.

This chain joins TRBV6-5 and TRBJ1-1; TRBD1 might be the D (6 bases). Germline values: CDR1 MNHEY, CDR2 SVGAGI. Trimming removed 4 bases at V and 1 base at J, with 10 bases between. CDR3 length: 14 residues. The CDR3 sequence: CASSWGGQNTEAFF. Written as DNA, the CDR3 is TGTGCCAGCAGTTGGGGGGGGCAGAACACTGAAGCTTTCTTT.

The chain joins TRBV10-1 to TRBJ1-2; 9 bases agree with TRBD1. This CDR3 is 13 amino acids long. J gave up 8 bases and V 6 bases, and 7 bases lay outside the gene matches. CDR1 is WNHNN, CDR2 SYGVQD, per germline (reference sequence). This CDR3 is CASSGTGSRGYTF. In DNA, the CDR3 is TGCGCCAGCAGCGGGACAGGGAGTAGAGGCTACACCTTC.

This chain connects TRBV3-1 (or the pseudogene TRBV3-2) to TRBJ2-7; D might be TRBD2 (6 bases). This CDR3 is 18 amino acids long. CDR1 and CDR2 from the germline V gene are LGHDT and YNNKEL (reference sequence). Trimming left V 3 bases short and J 0 bases short, with 21 bases between. CDR3 nucleotides: TGTGCCAGCAGCCATGCGTTCGCTGCGGGGCATGTCTCCTACGAGCAGTACTTC. It specifies CASSHAFAAGHVSYEQYF.

The rearrangement links TRBV20-1 to TRBJ2-2, with TRBD1 as a possible D gene (5 bases). With 3 bases removed from V and 0 bases from J, the gap between germline ends came to 11 bases. The germline gives CDR1 DFQATT, CDR2 SNEGSKA (reference sequence). The CDR3 runs 15 residues. Written as DNA, the CDR3 is TGCAGTGCTAGTAGGGGCCATGCGAACACCGGGGAGCTGTTTTTT. Translation gives CSASRGHANTGELFF.

CDR3 sequence reads: CASSPGRGGTEAFF. CDR3 nucleotides: TGTGCCAGCTCACCAGGAAGGGGGGGCACTGAAGCTTTCTTT. The chain couples TRBV18 to TRBJ1-1; maybe TRBD1 (6 bases). V was pared by 2 bases and J by 4 bases, with 11 bases between. The CDR3 runs to 14 residues. Germline loops: CDR1 KGHSH, CDR2 LQKENI.

The genes are TRBV24-1 and TRBJ1-2, with TRBD1 matching over 8 bases. There are 13 residues in the CDR3. Germline V gene sequence: CDR1 KGHDR, CDR2 SFDVKD. V lost 4 bases and J lost 5; bases outside the gene matches: 2. CDR3 residues: CATSEGTGYGYTF. The CDR3 DNA sequence: TGTGCCACCAGTGAAGGGACAGGTTATGGCTACACCTTC.

The rearrangement joins TRBV5-4 to TRBJ2-6; D call uncertain. In germline, CDR1 is SGHNT, CDR2 YYREEE (reference sequence). CDR3 size: 15 residues. Trimming removed 4 bases at V and 0 bases at J, with 8 bases between. The chain's CDR3 is CASSPASSGANVLTF. The CDR3 nucleotides are TGTGCCAGCAGCCCTGCCAGCTCTGGGGCCAACGTCCTGACTTTC.

The chain employs TRBV5-1 and TRBJ2-3; 7 nucleotides align to TRBD2. After removal of 4 bases from V and 3 bases from J, the junction contained 5 bases not matched to a gene. The CDR3 consists of 14 residues. The V gene's germline CDR1 is SGHRS and CDR2 YFSETQ. For the CDR3, the DNA is TGCGCCAGCAGCCCCCGGGAGGTTACAGATACGCAGTATTTT. Its translation: CASSPREVTDTQYF.

The chain couples TRBV6-5 to TRBJ1-2, with 12 bases matching TRBD1. Trimming cost V 6 bases and J 3 bases; bases outside gene matches: 5. Looked up from germline, CDR1 is MNHEY and CDR2 is SVGAGI. The CDR3 spans 15 residues. The CDR3 sequence is CASSAGTGGDYGYTF. CDR3 bases: TGTGCCAGCAGCGCCGGGACAGGGGGCGACTATGGCTACACCTTC.

This rearrangement joins TRBV10-1 to TRBJ2-3; TRBD2 aligns across 9 bases. Germline V lookup: CDR1 WNHNN, CDR2 SYGVQD (reference sequence). The CDR3 is made up of 15 amino acids. Trimming removed 3 bases from V and 2 bases from J; junction bases left unmatched: 3. CDR3 residues: CASSDGLATTDTQYF. Written as DNA, the CDR3 is TGCGCCAGCAGTGATGGACTAGCGACCACAGATACGCAGTATTTT.

This clone was seen just once. The chain combines TRBV4-1 with TRBJ1-5; TRBD1 is a possible D gene (6 bases). Germline lookup yields CDR1 MGHRA and CDR2 YSYEKL. There are 14 residues in the CDR3. The ends were cut back, 1 base at V and 7 bases at J, with 11 bases in the middle. Written as DNA, the CDR3 is TGCGCCAGCAGCCAAGGGGGCGGGGGCCAGCCCCAGCATTTT. Protein product: CASSQGGGGQPQHF.

This clone was observed a handful of times. The chain links TRBV19 to TRBJ1-2, with D maybe TRBD1 (6 bases). CDR1 and CDR2 from the germline V gene are LNHDA and SQIVND (reference sequence). V gave up 6 bases and J gave up 4 bases, with 24 bases separating them. CDR3 length equals 17 residues. This CDR3 reads CASSHSGAAGVFYGYTF. The CDR3, as DNA: TGTGCCAGTAGCCACTCCGGCGCGGCAGGGGTCTTCTATGGCTACACCTTC.

The chain uses TRBV5-6 and TRBJ1-1; TRBD1 matches 7 bases. This CDR3 comprises 14 residues. V trimming: 0 bases; J trimming: 7 bases; junction bases outside the gene matches: 6. Per germline, CDR1 SGHDT and CDR2 YYEEEE. CDR3 nucleotide sequence: TGTGCCAGCAGCTTGGGACAGGGAGATAATGAAGCTTTCTTT. Translated: CASSLGQGDNEAFF.

The V gene is TRBV3-1 (or the pseudogene TRBV3-2), the J gene TRBJ2-5, with D perhaps TRBD2 (6 bases). The CDR3 has 13 residues. V was clipped by 3 bases and J by 4 bases, with 9 bases between them. Germline CDR1 is LGHDT and CDR2 is YNNKEL (reference sequence). CDR3 coding DNA: TGTGCCAGCAGCCAGATGGGGGGAGAGACCCAGTACTTC. Translated: CASSQMGGETQYF.

The chain uses TRBV6-5 and TRBJ2-5, with 9 positions matching TRBD2. Germline values: CDR1 MNHEY, CDR2 SVGAGI. J gave up 4 bases and V 2 bases, and 5 bases lay outside the gene matches. The CDR3 consists of 15 residues. CDR3: CASSYGRGGPETQYF. CDR3 nucleotides: TGTGCCAGCAGTTACGGGCGGGGGGGCCCAGAGACCCAGTACTTC.

This clone was recorded only once. The rearrangement joins TRBV19 to TRBJ1-3; D is uncertain. CDR1 LNHDA and CDR2 SQIVND come from the germline V gene (reference sequence). Between the trimmed V and J ends, which lost 4 bases and 9 bases, there was a span of 13 bases. The CDR3 spans 13 residues. As DNA, the CDR3 is TGTGCCAGTAGTAGAGGACGAGGGTCCACCATATATTTT. Its protein product is CASSRGRGSTIYF. Full variable domain (outside the CDR3, taken from reference TRBV19 and TRBJ1-3): DGGITQSPKYLFRKEGQNVTLSCEQNLNHDAMYWYRQDPGQGLRLIYYSQIVNDFQKGDIAEGYSVSREKKESFPLTVTSAQKNPTAFYLCASSRGRGSTIYFGEGSWLTVV.

The chain links TRBV10-2 to TRBJ1-1; 7 bases are shared with TRBD1. From germline, CDR1 is WSHSY and CDR2 SAAADI. V was clipped by 4 bases and J by 1 base; unmatched bases: 6. This CDR3 region has 15 residues. Here the CDR3 reads CASSGFRDRNTEAFF. CDR3 coding DNA: TGCGCCAGCAGTGGTTTCCGGGACAGGAACACTGAAGCTTTCTTT.